The clone carrying this T cell receptor beta chain occurred a few times. Its antigen is as yet unknown. The PCR ran on 60 Vbeta and 13 Jbeta primers. The protocol was immunoSEQ multiplex PCR, while the TCRdb copy is restricted to in-frame clones and leaves out a portion. The repertoire consists of 150,000 to 200,000 clones, with around four fifths occurring once and the leading ten covering around 1.3%. J lost 8 bases, V lost 5 bases, and 7 bases had no gene match. Germline CDR1 and CDR2: SGHVS and FQNEAQ. The CDR3 is 15 residues long. This sample was taken from a study of cytomegalovirus exposure and HLA in healthy donors. Study-level background: Of all 400 or so donors who were genotyped, about 80% belonged to the Caucasian-associated ancestry cluster.

General study points: Most CMV-associated TCR beta chains were later found to appear HLA-restricted.

What was sequenced was PBMCs. V is TRBV7-8 and J is TRBJ2-1; 12 positions agree with TRBD1. The clonotype was recovered from a woman under 40 in good health and CMV-seronegative. This chain's CDR3 is CASSKRGDRGHEQFF. The CDR3 nucleotides are TGTGCCAGCAGCAAAAGGGGGGACAGGGGGCATGAGCAGTTCTTC.